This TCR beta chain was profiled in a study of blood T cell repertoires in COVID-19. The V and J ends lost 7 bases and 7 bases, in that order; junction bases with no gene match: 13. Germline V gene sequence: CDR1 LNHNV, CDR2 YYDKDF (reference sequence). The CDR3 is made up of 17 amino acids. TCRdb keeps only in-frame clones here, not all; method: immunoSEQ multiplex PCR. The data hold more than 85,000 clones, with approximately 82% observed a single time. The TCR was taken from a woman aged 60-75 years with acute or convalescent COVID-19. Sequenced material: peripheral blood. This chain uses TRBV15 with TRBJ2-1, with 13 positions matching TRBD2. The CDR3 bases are TGTGCCACCACTGCCGGGACTAGCGGGATGAGGGGGAATGAGCAGTTCTTC. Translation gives CATTAGTSGMRGNEQFF.